What follows are 18 T cell receptor beta chains derived from one specimen sequenced in a study of T-cell memory formation after mild COVID-19. TCRdb re-called the 5' RACE reads with MiXCR, one entry per CDR3 protein. Found here are about 240,000 distinct CDR3 sequences, 8% to 10% of them singletons; the top ten hold 20% to 25%. Sequencing was done on a sample of PBMCs or a T cell subset sorted from them (not recorded which). These receptors were taken from a man younger than 30 who had mild COVID-19 (a few samples of this study predate the infection). Cell type and time point are not known.

The chain is built from TRBV7-9 and TRBJ2-4; the D gene is possibly TRBD2 (6 bases). V lost 5 bases to trimming and J lost 0 bases, with 14 bases between them. In germline, CDR1 is SEHNR, CDR2 FQNEAQ (reference sequence). The CDR3 runs 16 residues. CDR3 DNA sequence: TGTGCCAGCAGCCAAAGGGACTCGGGAGCCAAAAACATTCAGTACTTC. It specifies CASSQRDSGAKNIQYF.

The chain links TRBV7-9 to TRBJ1-1; D possibly corresponds to TRBD1 (6 bases). V was cut by 1 base and J by 12 bases, with 18 bases left in between. This CDR3 is 14 amino acids long. The germline V gene has CDR1 SEHNR and CDR2 FQNEAQ (reference sequence). The CDR3 DNA sequence: TGTGCCAGCAGCTTAGTTGGGGGGCAGATCGGAACTTTCTTT. The encoded protein is CASSLVGGQIGTFF.

This clonotype was picked up one time. The rearrangement joins TRBV20-1 to TRBJ2-3; D uncertain. The ends were cut back, 3 bases at V and 4 bases at J, with 11 bases in the middle. Germline V gene sequence: CDR1 DFQATT, CDR2 SNEGSKA (reference sequence). The CDR3 extends over 13 amino acids. CDR3 amino acids: CSASRAVPDTQYF. CDR3 DNA: TGCAGTGCTAGCCGAGCTGTCCCAGATACGCAGTATTTT.

This clonotype was observed a few times. The V and J genes are TRBV6-6 and TRBJ1-5; 9 positions agree with TRBD1. CDR1 is MNHNY and CDR2 is SVGAGI in the germline V gene (reference sequence). Trimming took 0 bases from V and 9 from J; bases not matched to a gene: 12. The CDR3 has 17 residues. Here the CDR3 reads CASSYSGQGGPTRPQHF. The CDR3 region has the DNA TGTGCCAGCAGTTACTCGGGACAGGGAGGACCAACGCGGCCCCAGCATTTT.

This clonotype was observed a few times. This chain connects TRBV11-2 to TRBJ1-2; D might be TRBD1 (5 bases). CDR3 length equals 17 residues. Germline CDR1 SGHAT, CDR2 FQNNGV. V shed 2 bases and J shed 7 bases, with 23 bases lying between them. The CDR3 here is CASSLWMDGRGLSGYTF. The CDR3 nucleotides read TGTGCCAGCAGCTTATGGATGGACGGAAGGGGTTTGAGTGGCTACACCTTC.

This clonotype has a handful of counts. The V and J genes are TRBV7-2 and TRBJ2-2; the match to TRBD2 covers 9 bases. V was pared by 5 bases and J by 7 bases, with 11 bases of the junction left unmatched. CDR3 length: 16 residues. The germline V gene has CDR1 SGHTA and CDR2 FQGNSA. CDR3 in amino acids: CASSAVESGGHGELFF. The DNA for the CDR3 is TGTGCCAGCAGCGCCGTAGAGAGCGGGGGGCACGGGGAGCTGTTTTTT.

In its sample, this clonotype was seen a few times. The rearrangement joins TRBV7-3 to TRBJ2-5, with D perhaps given as TRBD1 or TRBD2 (6 bases each). Between the trimmed V and J ends, which lost 3 bases and 5 bases, there was a span of 13 bases. The CDR3 spans 14 residues. Germline-derived CDR1 and CDR2 are SGHTA and FQGTGA. CDR3 bases: TGTGCCAGCAGCTTCGGGGGCAGGGTGGAGACCCAGTACTTC. Translating it yields CASSFGGRVETQYF.

This clonotype turned up a few times. The chain employs TRBV12-3 or TRBV12-4 and TRBJ2-3; weak D call: TRBD2 (5 bases). This CDR3 is built from 13 residues. Trimming removed 5 bases from V and 1 base from J, with 7 bases in between. CDR3 in DNA: TGTGCCAGCAGTAAAGCGGGCACAGATACGCAGTATTTT. Its translation is CASSKAGTDTQYF.

V and J are TRBV20-1 and TRBJ2-3; D is tentatively TRBD1 or TRBD2 (5 bases each). The CDR3 loop spans 12 amino acids. V lost 5 bases and J 4 bases, leaving 10 bases between the germline ends. From germline, CDR1 is DFQATT and CDR2 SNEGSKA (reference sequence). DNA for the CDR3: TGCAGTGCTCGAAGAGGGGCAGATACGCAGTATTTT. Translated: CSARRGADTQYF.

The chain links TRBV12-3 or TRBV12-4 to TRBJ2-5; the match to TRBD1 covers 7 bases. CDR3 length: 16 amino acids. V was clipped by 3 bases and J by 4 bases; unmatched bases: 11. DNA for the CDR3: TGTGCCAGCAGTTTCGGGACAGCCAAGGTACGAGAGACCCAGTACTTC. Translation gives CASSFGTAKVRETQYF.

This clonotype has only a few counts. The chain carries TRBV5-1 and TRBJ1-1, with a possible D match to TRBD1 (5 bases). CDR3 size: 14 residues. Germline CDR1 and CDR2: SGHRS and YFSETQ. The V end lost 5 bases, the J end lost 2 bases, and 13 bases lay between the germline ends. The CDR3 nucleotides are TGCGCCAGCAGTACCGGGGCCCACAACACTGAAGCTTTCTTT. Its translation is CASSTGAHNTEAFF.

This chain joins TRBV5-1 and TRBJ2-2; maybe TRBD2 (6 bases). Trimming pared 3 bases from V and 6 bases from J, leaving 9 bases between. Germline-derived CDR1 and CDR2 are SGHRS and YFSETQ. The CDR3 sequence is 13 residues long. CDR3 DNA sequence: TGCGCCAGCAGCTGGACTATCGCCGGGGAGCTGTTTTTT. Amino acids: CASSWTIAGELFF.

The chain has TRBV27 and TRBJ2-2, with 8 positions matching TRBD1. Trimming took 4 bases from V and 3 from J; bases not matched to a gene: 10. The CDR3 contains 17 residues. From germline, CDR1 is MNHEY and CDR2 SMNVEV (reference sequence). As DNA, the CDR3 is TGTGCCAGCAGTTACGGACAGGGAGCTACCGACACCGGGGAGCTGTTTTTT. Amino acids: CASSYGQGATDTGELFF.

This clonotype has more than one count but fewer than ten. This chain's CDR3 is CASSGDRVRTDTQYF. The CDR3 nucleotides are TGCGCCAGCAGCGGGGACAGGGTTAGAACAGATACGCAGTATTTT. The chain couples TRBV5-1 to TRBJ2-3; TRBD1 matches 9 bases. The CDR3 is 15 residues long. Germline V gene lookup returns CDR1 SGHRS and CDR2 YFSETQ. V lost 4 bases, J lost 3 bases, and 6 bases stayed unmatched.

In its sample, this clonotype was seen a few times. The chain joins TRBV9 to TRBJ1-4; the D gene is possibly TRBD1 (5 bases). The germline CDR1 and CDR2 sequences are SGDLS and YYNGEE. V was clipped by 2 bases and J by 8 bases, with 16 bases between them. The CDR3 has 15 residues. The CDR3 is CASSVGTSSWEKLFF. In nucleotides, the CDR3 is TGTGCCAGCAGCGTTGGGACCTCTAGTTGGGAAAAACTGTTTTTT.

This sequence joins TRBV7-3 and TRBJ2-5; possible D gene TRBD1, 6 bases. Germline lookup yields CDR1 SGHTA and CDR2 FQGTGA. The CDR3 spans 13 residues. The V and J ends lost 1 base and 5 bases respectively, with 8 bases between them. As DNA, the CDR3 is TGTGCCAGCAGCTTAATACAGGGTGAGACCCAGTACTTC. Encoded protein: CASSLIQGETQYF.

This clonotype was counted many times. This chain joins TRBV9 and TRBJ2-1, with D perhaps matching TRBD1 or TRBD2 (5 bases each). The CDR3 sequence is 18 residues long. Germline values: CDR1 SGDLS, CDR2 YYNGEE. V gave up 4 bases and J gave up 1 base, with 21 bases separating them. The DNA for the CDR3 is TGTGCCAGCAGCTCCGCCGGGGCAAACCCCCTTTCCTACAATGAGCAGTTCTTC. Its protein is CASSSAGANPLSYNEQFF.

J is TRBJ2-7 and V is TRBV6-1; 8 nucleotides match TRBD1. Trimming took 6 bases from V and 3 from J; bases not matched to a gene: 16. Germline assignment: CDR1 MNHNS and CDR2 SASEGT. The CDR3 is made up of 17 amino acids. The CDR3 loop is CASSKGKGTGRFYEQYF. The CDR3 region has the DNA TGTGCCAGCAGCAAAGGCAAAGGGACAGGTCGGTTCTACGAGCAGTACTTC.